Sequencing of this TCR beta chain was carried out in a study of T cell responses to AZD1222 COVID-19 vaccine. Findings of the study overall: An increase in Spike-specific TCR breadth and depth was observed after two AZD1222 doses. The sample set comprised mostly white British donors with more females, and clonal diversity was possibly underestimated. With dominance at 160-218 and 743-854, vaccine-associated CD4 TCRs spanned spike. Repertoires in all cases were sampled only once the peak T cell response had passed.

Some clones are missing from TCRdb's copy, which holds only in-frame ones; the method was immunoSEQ multiplex PCR. This sample has some 150,000 clones, with around nine tenths found just once. In regard to this clone: The antigen is unknown.

Germline loops: CDR1 SEHNR, CDR2 FQNEAQ (reference sequence). CDR3 length: 15 amino acids. V was cut by 5 bases and J by 1 base, with 14 bases left in between. The chain employs TRBV7-9 and TRBJ1-1; the D gene is possibly TRBD1 (5 bases). The source was peripheral blood, collected on day 0 of AZD1222 vaccination. The sequence was obtained from an adult in good health. CDR3 region: CASSIGQLRNTEAFF. CDR3 coding DNA: TGTGCCAGCAGCATCGGACAACTTAGGAACACTGAAGCTTTCTTT.